In this sample, the clone carrying this TCR beta chain turned up a few times. TCRbeta library preparation incorporated unique molecular identifiers. TCRdb reprocessed the PCR reads via MiXCR and lists one record per CDR3 protein. The sample holds 500,000 to 600,000 distinct CDR3 sequences; about 18% are singletons and the top ten take 3.3%. This sample is part of a study of T-cell reconstitution after alpha-beta-depleted transplantation in children. With 3 bases clipped from V and 5 bases from J, the junction kept 6 bases outside the gene matches. The CDR3 has 14 amino acids. In germline, CDR1 is SGDLS, CDR2 YYNGEE.

The chain couples TRBV9 to TRBJ1-1, with 8 bases lining up with TRBD1. Material: PBMCs from the stem cell graft donor, obtained from the stem cell graft. This clonotype was obtained from a human donor who donated a stem cell graft to a child with acute lymphoblastic leukemia. The CDR3 coding sequence is TGTGCCAGCAGCGCTCGACAGGGGAGGACTGAAGCTTTCTTT. It codes for CASSARQGRTEAFF.